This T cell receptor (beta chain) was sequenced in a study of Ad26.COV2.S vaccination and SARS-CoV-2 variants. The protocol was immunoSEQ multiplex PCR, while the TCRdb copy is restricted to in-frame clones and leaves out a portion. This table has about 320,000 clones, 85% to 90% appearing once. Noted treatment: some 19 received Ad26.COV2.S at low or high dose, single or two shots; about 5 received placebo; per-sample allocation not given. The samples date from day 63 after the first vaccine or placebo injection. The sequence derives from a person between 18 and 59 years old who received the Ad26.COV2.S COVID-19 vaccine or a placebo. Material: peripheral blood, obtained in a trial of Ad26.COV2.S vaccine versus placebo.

The CDR3 DNA follows: TGTGCCAGCAGTGACCCGGGAGGCAATCAGCCCCAGCATTTT. Protein: CASSDPGGNQPQHF. The gene calls are TRBV6-1 and TRBJ1-5; no clear D. Trimming pared 3 bases from V and 2 bases from J, leaving 8 bases between. The germline V gene encodes CDR1 MNHNS and CDR2 SASEGT. The CDR3 has 14 amino acids.